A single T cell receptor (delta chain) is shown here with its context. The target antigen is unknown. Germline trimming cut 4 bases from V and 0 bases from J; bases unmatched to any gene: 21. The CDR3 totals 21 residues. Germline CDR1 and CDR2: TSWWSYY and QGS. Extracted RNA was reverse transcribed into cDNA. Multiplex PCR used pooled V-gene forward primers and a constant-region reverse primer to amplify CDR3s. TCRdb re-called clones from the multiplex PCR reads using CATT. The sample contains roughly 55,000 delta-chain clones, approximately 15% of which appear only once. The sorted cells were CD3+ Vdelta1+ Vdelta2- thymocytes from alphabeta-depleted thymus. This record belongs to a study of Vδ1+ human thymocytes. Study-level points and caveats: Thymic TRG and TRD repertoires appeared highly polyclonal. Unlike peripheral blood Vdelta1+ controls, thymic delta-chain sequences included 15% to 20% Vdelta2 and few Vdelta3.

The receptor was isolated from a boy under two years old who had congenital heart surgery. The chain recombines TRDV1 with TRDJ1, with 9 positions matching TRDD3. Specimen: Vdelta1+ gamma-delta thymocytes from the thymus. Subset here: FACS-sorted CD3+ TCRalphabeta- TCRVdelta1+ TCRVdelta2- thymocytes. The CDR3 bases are TGTGCTCTTGGGGGAGCTTCCAATGTACTGGGGGAGTCCCGATACACCGATAAACTCATCTTT. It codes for CALGGASNVLGESRYTDKLIF.